The 3 T cell receptor beta chains below all came from one sample that was sequenced in a study of long-term antiretroviral therapy in people with HIV. immunoSEQ v3.0 was run at survey level. Repertoires were generated with immunoSEQ multiplex PCR, while TCRdb's copy carries only in-frame clones and drops some. The sample lists 25,000 to 35,000 clones, about 95% occurring once. The input for sequencing was unsorted PBMCs, taken 5.3 years after starting antiretroviral therapy. These receptors were taken from a man aged 25-40 years with HIV.

This clone came up a few times. The genes are TRBV11-2 and TRBJ2-7; TRBD2 is a possible D gene (6 bases). V lost 3 bases to trimming and J lost 2 bases, with 17 bases between them. This CDR3 comprises 16 residues. CDR1 is SGHAT and CDR2 is FQNNGV in the germline V gene. DNA for the CDR3: TGTGCCAGCAGCTTGTCAGTCGGGAGCAGTCCCTACGAGCAGTACTTC. Protein sequence: CASSLSVGSSPYEQYF.

The chain has TRBV7-2 and TRBJ2-7; 11 positions match TRBD2. In germline, CDR1 is SGHTA, CDR2 FQGNSA. This CDR3 comprises 15 residues. Germline trimming cut 1 base from V and 7 bases from J; bases unmatched to any gene: 6. CDR3 sequence (DNA): TGTGCCAGCAGCTTAGATGCTAGCGGGGGGAGGGAGCAGTACTTC. Translating gives CASSLDASGGREQYF.

The chain links TRBV10-3 to TRBJ1-5; D uncertain. This CDR3 spans 17 amino acids. Germline V gene sequence: CDR1 ENHRY, CDR2 SYGVKD. V dropped 6 bases and J dropped 2 bases, with 20 bases sitting between them. This CDR3 reads CAIREDRRSSGNQPQHF. CDR3 nucleotides: TGTGCCATCAGAGAGGATAGACGGAGCAGCGGCAATCAGCCCCAGCATTTT.